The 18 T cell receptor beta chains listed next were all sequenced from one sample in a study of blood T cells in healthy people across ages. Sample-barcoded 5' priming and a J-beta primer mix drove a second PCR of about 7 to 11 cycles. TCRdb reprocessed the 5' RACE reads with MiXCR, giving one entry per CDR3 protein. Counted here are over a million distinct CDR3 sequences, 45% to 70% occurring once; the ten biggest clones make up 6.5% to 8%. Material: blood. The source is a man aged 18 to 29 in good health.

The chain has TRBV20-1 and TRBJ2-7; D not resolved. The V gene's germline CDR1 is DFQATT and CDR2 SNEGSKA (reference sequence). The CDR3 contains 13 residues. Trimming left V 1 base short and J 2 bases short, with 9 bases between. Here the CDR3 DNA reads TGCAGTGCTAGAGGGACGGAAGCCTACGAGCAGTACTTC. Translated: CSARGTEAYEQYF.

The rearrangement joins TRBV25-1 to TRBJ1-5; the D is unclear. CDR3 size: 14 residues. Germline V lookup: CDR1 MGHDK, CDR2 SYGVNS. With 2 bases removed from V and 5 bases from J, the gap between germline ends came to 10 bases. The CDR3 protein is CASSEIGIYQPQHF. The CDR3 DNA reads TGTGCCAGCAGTGAAATTGGGATATATCAGCCCCAGCATTTT.

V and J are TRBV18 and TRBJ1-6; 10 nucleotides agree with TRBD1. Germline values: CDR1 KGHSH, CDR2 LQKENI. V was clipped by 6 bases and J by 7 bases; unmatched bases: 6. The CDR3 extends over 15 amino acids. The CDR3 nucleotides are TGTGCCAGCTCCCCGGGACAGGGGACGAATTCACCCCTCCACTTT. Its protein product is CASSPGQGTNSPLHF.

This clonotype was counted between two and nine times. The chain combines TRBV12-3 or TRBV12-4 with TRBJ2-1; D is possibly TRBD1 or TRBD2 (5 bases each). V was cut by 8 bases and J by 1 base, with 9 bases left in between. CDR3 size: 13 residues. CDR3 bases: TGTGCCAGCGGGACCGGGTCCTACAATGAGCAGTTCTTC. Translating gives CASGTGSYNEQFF.

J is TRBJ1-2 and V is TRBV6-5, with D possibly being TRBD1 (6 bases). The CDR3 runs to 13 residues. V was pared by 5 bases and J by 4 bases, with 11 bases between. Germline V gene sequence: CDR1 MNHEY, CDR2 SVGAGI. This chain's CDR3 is CASSGQTSYGYTF. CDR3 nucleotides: TGTGCCAGCAGTGGACAGACGAGCTATGGCTACACCTTC.

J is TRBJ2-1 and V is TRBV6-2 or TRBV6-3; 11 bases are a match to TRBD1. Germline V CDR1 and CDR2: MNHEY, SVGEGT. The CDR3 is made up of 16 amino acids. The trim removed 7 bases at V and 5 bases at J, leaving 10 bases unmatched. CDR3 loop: CASIRTGGLSNNEQFF. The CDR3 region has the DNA TGTGCCAGCATCAGGACAGGGGGCTTGTCTAACAATGAGCAGTTCTTC.

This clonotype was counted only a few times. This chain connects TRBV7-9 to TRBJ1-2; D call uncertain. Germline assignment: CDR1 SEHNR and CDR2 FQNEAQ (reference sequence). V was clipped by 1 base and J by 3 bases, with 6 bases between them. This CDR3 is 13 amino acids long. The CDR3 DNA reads TGTGCCAGCAGCTTAGAGGATGACTATGGCTACACCTTC. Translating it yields CASSLEDDYGYTF. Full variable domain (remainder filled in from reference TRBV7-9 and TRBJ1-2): DTGVSQNPRHKITKRGQNVTFRCDPISEHNRLYWYRQTLGQGPEFLTYFQNEAQLEKSRLLSDRFSAERPKGSFSTLEIQRTEQGDSAMYLCASSLEDDYGYTFGSGTRLTVV.

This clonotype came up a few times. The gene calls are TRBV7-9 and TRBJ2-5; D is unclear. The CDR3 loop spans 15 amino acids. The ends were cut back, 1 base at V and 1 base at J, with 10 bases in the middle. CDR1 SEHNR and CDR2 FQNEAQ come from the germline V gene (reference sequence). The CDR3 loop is CASSLVTEPQETQYF. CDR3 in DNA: TGTGCCAGCAGCTTAGTGACCGAACCCCAAGAGACCCAGTACTTC. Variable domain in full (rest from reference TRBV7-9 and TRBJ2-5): DTGVSQNPRHKITKRGQNVTFRCDPISEHNRLYWYRQTLGQGPEFLTYFQNEAQLEKSRLLSDRFSAERPKGSFSTLEIQRTEQGDSAMYLCASSLVTEPQETQYFGPGTRLLVL.

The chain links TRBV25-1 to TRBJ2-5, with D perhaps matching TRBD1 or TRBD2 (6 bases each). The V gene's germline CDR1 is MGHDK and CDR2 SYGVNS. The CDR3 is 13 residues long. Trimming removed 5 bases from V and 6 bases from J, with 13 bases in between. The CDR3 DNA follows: TGTGCCAGCAGTTACACGGGGGCCAAGACCCAGTACTTC. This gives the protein CASSYTGAKTQYF.

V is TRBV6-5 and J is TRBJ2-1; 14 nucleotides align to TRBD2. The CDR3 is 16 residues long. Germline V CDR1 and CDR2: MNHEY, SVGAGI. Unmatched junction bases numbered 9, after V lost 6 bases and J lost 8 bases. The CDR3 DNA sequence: TGTGCCAGCAGCCCGAGACTAGCGGGAGGGTTGGATGAGCAGTTCTTC. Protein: CASSPRLAGGLDEQFF.

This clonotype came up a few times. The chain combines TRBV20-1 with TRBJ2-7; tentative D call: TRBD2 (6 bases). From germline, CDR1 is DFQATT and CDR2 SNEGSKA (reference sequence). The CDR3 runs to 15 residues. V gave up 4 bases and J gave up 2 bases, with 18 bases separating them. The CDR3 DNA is TGCAGTGCTATCCCTTTAGCGGAGGCCCCCTACGAGCAGTACTTC. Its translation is CSAIPLAEAPYEQYF.

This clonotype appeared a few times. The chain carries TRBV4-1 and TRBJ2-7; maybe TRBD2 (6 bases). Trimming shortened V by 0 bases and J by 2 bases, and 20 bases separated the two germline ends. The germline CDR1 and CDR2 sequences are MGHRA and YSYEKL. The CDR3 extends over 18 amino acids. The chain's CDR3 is CASSQDSGPGATTYEQYF. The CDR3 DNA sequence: TGCGCCAGCAGCCAAGATAGCGGACCCGGGGCCACCACCTACGAGCAGTACTTC.

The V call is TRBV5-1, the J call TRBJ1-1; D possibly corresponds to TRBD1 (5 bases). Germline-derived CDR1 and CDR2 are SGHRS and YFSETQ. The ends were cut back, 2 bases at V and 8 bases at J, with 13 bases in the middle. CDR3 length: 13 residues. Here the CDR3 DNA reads TGCGCCAGCAGCTTTGGGGCGGGTCCCGAAGCTTTCTTT. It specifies CASSFGAGPEAFF.

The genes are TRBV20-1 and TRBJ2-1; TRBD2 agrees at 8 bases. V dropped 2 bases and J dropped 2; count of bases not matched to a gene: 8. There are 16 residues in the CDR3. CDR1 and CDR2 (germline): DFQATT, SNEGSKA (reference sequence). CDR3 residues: CSARRSGSPPYNEQFF. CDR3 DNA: TGCAGTGCTAGACGAAGCGGGAGCCCCCCCTACAATGAGCAGTTCTTC.

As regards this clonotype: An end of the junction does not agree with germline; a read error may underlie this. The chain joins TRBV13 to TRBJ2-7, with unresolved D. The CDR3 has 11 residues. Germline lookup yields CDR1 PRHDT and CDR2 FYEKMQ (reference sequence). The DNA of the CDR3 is TGTGTCAGCAGCTTAGATGGCGAGCAGTACTTC. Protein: CVSSLDGEQYF.

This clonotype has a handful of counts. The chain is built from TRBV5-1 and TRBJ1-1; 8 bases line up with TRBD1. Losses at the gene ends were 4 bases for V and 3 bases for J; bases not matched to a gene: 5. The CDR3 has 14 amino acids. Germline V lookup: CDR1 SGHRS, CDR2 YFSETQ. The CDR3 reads CASSQGQADTEAFF. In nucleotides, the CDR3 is TGCGCCAGCAGCCAGGGACAGGCCGACACTGAAGCTTTCTTT. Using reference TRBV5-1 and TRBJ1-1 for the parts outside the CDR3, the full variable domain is KAGVTQTPRYLIKTRGQQVTLSCSPISGHRSVSWYQQTPGQGLQFLFEYFSETQRNKGNFPGRFSGRQFSNSRSEMNVSTLELGDSALYLCASSQGQADTEAFFGQGTRLTVV.

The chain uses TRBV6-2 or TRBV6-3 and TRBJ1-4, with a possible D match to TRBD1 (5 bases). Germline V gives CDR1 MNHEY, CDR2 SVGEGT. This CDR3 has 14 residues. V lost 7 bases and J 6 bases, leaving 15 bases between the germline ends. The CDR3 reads CASKKGRLDEKLFF. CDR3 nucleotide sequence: TGTGCCAGCAAAAAGGGGAGGCTTGATGAAAAACTGTTTTTT.

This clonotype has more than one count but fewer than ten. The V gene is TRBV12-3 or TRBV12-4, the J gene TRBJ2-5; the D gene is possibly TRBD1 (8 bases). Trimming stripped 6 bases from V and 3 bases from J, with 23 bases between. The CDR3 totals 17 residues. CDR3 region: CASSQTPGGGGKETQYF. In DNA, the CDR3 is TGTGCCAGCAGCCAGACCCCAGGGGGCGGGGGAAAAGAGACCCAGTACTTC.